In its sample, the clone carrying this TCR beta chain was seen once. What it binds is not known. Profiling relied on immunoSEQ multiplex PCR, and the TCRdb table lists in-frame clones only, not all of them. Of tens of thousands of clones in the sample, 80% to 90% were seen once. The data were taken from a study of cytomegalovirus exposure and HLA in healthy donors. Study-level results: The investigators catalogued 150 to 200 TCR beta chains as cytomegalovirus-associated.

CDR1 SEHNR and CDR2 FQNEAQ come from the germline V gene (reference sequence). The CDR3 contains 16 residues. V was pared by 10 bases and J by 2 bases, with 13 bases of the junction left unmatched. This sequence was found in a woman aged 18-30 years in good health and CMV-seropositive. Source material: PBMCs. The chain employs TRBV7-9 and TRBJ1-4; 7 bases line up with TRBD1. CDR3 nucleotide sequence: TGTGCCACAGAGGGGGCAGGCCGCAGTACTAATGAAAAACTGTTTTTT. Translating it yields CATEGAGRSTNEKLFF.